This T cell receptor (beta chain) is from a study of patients and donors after allogeneic stem cell transplantation. MiXCR, run by TCRdb on the RT-PCR reads, gives a single entry per CDR3 protein. The data hold more than 850,000 distinct CDR3 sequences, with approximately 18% observed a single time. Trimming shortened V by 2 bases and J by 0 bases, and 8 bases separated the two germline ends. The CDR3 extends over 15 amino acids. This clonotype was detected a few times. The origin of this receptor is a human donor who was either an allogeneic HSCT recipient or a stem cell or donor lymphocyte infusion donor (not recorded which). It is not recorded whose cells these are; they may come from a transplant donor. This sequence joins TRBV12-3 or TRBV12-4 and TRBJ1-5; a possible D gene is TRBD1 (5 bases). The source material was blood, either unsorted or a sorted T cell fraction (not recorded which). DNA of the CDR3: TGTGCCAGCAGTTTAAGGACAAATAGCAATCAGCCCCAGCATTTT. Translating gives CASSLRTNSNQPQHF.